This TCR beta chain is from a study of blood T cells in healthy people across ages. Study-wide findings and caveats: Donors of long life had a larger count of naive CD4+ cells and greater diversity than aged donors.

A second roughly 7 to 12 cycle PCR used barcoded and J-beta primers. Each CDR3 protein gets one entry after TCRdb re-called the 5' RACE reads with MiXCR. The sample yields fewer than 2,000,000 distinct CDR3 sequences, approximately 39% seen once. The CDR3 sequence is 18 residues long. After removal of 4 bases from V and 0 bases from J, the junction contained 13 bases not matched to a gene. The germline CDR1 and CDR2 sequences are SGHRS and YFSETQ. About this clonotype: Its target is not known.

The sequenced sample was blood. The clonotype comes from a human donor in good health. The rearrangement links TRBV5-1 to TRBJ2-3; 8 bases agree with TRBD1. Here the CDR3 DNA reads TGCGCCAGCAGCGCGGGACAGGAAAGTCCCTTTAGCACAGATACGCAGTATTTT. It specifies CASSAGQESPFSTDTQYF.